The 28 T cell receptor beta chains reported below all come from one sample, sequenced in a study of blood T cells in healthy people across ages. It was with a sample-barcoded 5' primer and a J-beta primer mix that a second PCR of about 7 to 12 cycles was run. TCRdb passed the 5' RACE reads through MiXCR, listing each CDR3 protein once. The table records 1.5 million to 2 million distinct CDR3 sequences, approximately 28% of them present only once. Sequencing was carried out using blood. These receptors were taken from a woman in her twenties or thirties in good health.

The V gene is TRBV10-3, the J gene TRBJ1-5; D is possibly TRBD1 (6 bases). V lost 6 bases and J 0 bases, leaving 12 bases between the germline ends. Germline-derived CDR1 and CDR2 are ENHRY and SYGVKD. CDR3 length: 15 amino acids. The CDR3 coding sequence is TGTGCCATCAGCCTGACAGGAGATAGCAATCAGCCCCAGCATTTT. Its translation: CAISLTGDSNQPQHF.

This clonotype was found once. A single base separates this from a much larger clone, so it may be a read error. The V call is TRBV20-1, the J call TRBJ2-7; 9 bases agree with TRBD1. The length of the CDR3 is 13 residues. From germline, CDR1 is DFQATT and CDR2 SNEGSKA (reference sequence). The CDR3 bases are TGCGGTGCTAGGGGACAGGGAGCCCACGAGCAGTACTTC. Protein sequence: CGARGQGAHEQYF.

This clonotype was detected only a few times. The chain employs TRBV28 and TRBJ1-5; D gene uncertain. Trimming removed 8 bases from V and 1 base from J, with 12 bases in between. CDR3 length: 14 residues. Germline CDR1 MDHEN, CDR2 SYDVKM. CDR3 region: CASGNGESNQPQHF. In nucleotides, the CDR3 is TGTGCCAGCGGGAACGGGGAGAGCAATCAGCCCCAGCATTTT.

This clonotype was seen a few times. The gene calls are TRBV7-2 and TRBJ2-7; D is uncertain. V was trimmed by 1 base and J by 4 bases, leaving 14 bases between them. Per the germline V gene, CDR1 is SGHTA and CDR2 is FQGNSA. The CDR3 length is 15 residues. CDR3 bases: TGTGCCAGCAGCTTAGGTAGTGGGGTACGGTACGAGCAGTACTTC. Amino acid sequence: CASSLGSGVRYEQYF.

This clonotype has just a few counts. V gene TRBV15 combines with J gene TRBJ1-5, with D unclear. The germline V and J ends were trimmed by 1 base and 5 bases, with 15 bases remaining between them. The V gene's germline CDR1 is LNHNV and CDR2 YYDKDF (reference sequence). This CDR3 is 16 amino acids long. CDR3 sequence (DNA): TGTGCCACCAGCAGAGGTGTAGGGAGCCCCCATCAGCCCCAGCATTTT. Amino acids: CATSRGVGSPHQPQHF.

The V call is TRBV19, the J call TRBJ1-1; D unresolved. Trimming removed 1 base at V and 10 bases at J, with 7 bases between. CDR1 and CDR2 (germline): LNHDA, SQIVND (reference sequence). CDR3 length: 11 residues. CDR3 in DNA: TGTGCCAGTAGTATAGTGAGCGGAGCTTTCTTT. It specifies CASSIVSGAFF.

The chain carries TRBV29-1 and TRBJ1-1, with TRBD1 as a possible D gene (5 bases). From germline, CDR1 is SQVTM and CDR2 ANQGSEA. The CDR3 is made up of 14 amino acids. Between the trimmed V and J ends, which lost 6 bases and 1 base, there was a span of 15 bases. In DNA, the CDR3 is TGCAGCGTATCCCCTCTGGACAAGAACACTGAAGCTTTCTTT. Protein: CSVSPLDKNTEAFF.

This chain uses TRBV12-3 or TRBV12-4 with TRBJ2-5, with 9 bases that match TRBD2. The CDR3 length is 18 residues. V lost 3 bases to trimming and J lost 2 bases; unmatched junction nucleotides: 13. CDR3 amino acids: CASSFPQAGGRKQETQYF. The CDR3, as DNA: TGTGCCAGCAGTTTCCCCCAAGCGGGGGGCAGAAAACAAGAGACCCAGTACTTC.

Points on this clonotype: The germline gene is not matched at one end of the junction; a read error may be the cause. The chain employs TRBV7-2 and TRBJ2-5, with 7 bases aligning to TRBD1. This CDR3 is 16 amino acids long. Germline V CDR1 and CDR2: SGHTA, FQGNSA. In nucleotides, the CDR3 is TGTGCCAGCAGTTTTAACCCCGGGACAGACCTTGACGAGCAGGACTTC. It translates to CASSFNPGTDLDEQDF.

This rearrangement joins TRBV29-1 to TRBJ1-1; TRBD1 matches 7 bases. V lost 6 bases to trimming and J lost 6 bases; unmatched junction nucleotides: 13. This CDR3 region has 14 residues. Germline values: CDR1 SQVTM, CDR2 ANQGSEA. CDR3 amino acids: CSVERPTGIPEAFF. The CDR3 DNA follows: TGCAGCGTCGAAAGGCCGACAGGGATCCCTGAAGCTTTCTTT.

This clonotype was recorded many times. CDR3 nucleotide sequence: TGCAGCGCTGCCGGGACCTCCTACGAGCAGTACTTC. This sequence encodes CSAAGTSYEQYF. The chain links TRBV29-1 to TRBJ2-7; the D gene could be TRBD1 or TRBD2 (5 bases each). V dropped 7 bases and J dropped 0 bases, with 10 bases sitting between them. CDR1 and CDR2 from the germline V gene are SQVTM and ANQGSEA. This CDR3 comprises 12 residues.

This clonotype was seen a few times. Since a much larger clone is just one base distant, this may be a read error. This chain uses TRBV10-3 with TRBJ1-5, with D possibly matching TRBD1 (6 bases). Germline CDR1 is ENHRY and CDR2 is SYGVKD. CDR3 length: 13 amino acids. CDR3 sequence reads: CASSESGDQPQHF. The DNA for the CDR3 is TGTGCCAGCAGTGAGTCAGGGGATCAGCCCCAGCATTTT.

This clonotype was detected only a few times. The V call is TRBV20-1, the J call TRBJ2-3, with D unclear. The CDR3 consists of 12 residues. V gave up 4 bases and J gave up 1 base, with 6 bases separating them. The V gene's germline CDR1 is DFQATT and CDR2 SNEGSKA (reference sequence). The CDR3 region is CSANSGTDTQYF. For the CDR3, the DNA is TGCAGTGCTAACAGCGGCACAGATACGCAGTATTTT.

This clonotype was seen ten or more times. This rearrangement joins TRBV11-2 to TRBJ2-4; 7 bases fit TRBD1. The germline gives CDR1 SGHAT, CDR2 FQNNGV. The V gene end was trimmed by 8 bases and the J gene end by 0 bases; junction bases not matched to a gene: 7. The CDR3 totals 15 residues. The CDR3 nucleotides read TGTGCCAGCTCTAGGGGGACAGTAGCCAAAAACATTCAGTACTTC. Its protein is CASSRGTVAKNIQYF.

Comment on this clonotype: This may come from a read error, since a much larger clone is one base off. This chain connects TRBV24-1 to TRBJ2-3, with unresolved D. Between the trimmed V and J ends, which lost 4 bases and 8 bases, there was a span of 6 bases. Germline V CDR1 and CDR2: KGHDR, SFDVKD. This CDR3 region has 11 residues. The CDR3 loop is CATSDGITQYF. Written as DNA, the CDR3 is TGTGCCACCAGTGACGGTATTACGCAGTATTTT.

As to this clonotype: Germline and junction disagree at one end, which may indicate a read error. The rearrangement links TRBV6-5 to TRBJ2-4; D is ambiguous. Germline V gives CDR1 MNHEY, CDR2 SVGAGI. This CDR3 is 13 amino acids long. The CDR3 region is CASSSQLQNVQYF. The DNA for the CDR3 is TGTGCCAGCAGTTCCCAGTTGCAAAACGTTCAGTACTTC.

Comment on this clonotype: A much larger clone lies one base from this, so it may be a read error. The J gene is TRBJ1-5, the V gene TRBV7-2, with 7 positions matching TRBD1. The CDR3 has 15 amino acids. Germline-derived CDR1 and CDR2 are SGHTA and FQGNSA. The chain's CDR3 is CVSSLGQAGNQPQHF. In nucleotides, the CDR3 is TGTGTCAGCAGCTTAGGACAGGCAGGCAATCAGCCCCAGCATTTT.

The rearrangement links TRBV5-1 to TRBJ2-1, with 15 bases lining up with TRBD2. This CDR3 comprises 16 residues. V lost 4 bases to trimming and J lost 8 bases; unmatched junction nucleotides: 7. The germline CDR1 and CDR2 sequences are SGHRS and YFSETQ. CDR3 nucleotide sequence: TGCGCCAGCAGCCGGACCGGGACTAGCGGGGGGCATGAGCAGTTCTTC. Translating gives CASSRTGTSGGHEQFF.

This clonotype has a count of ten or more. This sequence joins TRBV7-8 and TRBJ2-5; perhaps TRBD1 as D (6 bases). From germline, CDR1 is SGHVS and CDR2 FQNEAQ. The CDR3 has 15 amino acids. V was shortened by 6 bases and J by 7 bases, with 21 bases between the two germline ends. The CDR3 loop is CASSLGRRGLLTQYF. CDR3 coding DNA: TGTGCCAGCAGTTTGGGCCGCAGGGGTTTATTGACCCAGTACTTC.

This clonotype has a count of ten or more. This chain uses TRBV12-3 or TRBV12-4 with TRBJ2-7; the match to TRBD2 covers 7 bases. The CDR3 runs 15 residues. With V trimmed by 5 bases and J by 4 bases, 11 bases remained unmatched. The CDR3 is CASSPSGRESYEQYF. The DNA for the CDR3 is TGTGCCAGCAGTCCATCGGGGCGGGAGAGTTACGAGCAGTACTTC.

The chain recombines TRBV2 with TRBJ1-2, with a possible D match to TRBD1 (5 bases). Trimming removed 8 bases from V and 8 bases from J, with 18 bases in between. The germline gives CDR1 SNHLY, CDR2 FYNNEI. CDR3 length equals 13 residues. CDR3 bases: TGTGCCAGCGTCTTAGCGGGGACGAGGGGCTACACCTTC. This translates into CASVLAGTRGYTF.

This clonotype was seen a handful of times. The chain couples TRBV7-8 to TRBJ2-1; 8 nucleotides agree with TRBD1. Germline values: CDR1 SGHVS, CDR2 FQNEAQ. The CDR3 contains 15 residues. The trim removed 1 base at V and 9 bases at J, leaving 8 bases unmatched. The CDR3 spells CASSLGRTGLGEQFF. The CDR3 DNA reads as TGTGCCAGCAGCTTAGGACGGACAGGGTTGGGTGAGCAGTTCTTC. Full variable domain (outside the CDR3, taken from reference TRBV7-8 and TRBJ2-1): GAGVSQSPRYKVAKRGQDVALRCDPISGHVSLFWYQQALGQGPEFLTYFQNEAQLDKSGLPSDRFFAERPEGSVSTLKIQRTQQEDSAVYLCASSLGRTGLGEQFFGPGTRLTVL.

The CDR3 sequence: CASSLGYRGVQETQYF. The CDR3 nucleotides read TGCGCCAGCAGCTTGGGTTACAGGGGGGTCCAAGAGACCCAGTACTTC. The chain combines TRBV5-1 with TRBJ2-5; 8 bases are a match to TRBD1. Germline V lookup: CDR1 SGHRS, CDR2 YFSETQ. The CDR3 runs to 16 residues. The junction had 5 bases not matched to a gene; V was cut back by 0 bases and J by 1 base.

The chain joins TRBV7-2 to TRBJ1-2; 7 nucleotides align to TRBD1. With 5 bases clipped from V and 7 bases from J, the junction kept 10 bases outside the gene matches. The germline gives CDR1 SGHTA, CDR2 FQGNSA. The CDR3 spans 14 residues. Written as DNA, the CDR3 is TGTGCCAGCAGCCCCACAGGGGACGACTGTGGCTACACCTTC. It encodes CASSPTGDDCGYTF.

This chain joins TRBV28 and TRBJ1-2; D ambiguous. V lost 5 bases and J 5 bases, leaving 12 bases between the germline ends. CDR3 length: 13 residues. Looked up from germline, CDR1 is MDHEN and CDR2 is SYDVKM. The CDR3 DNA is TGTGCCAGCAGTGCCCACAGTGATTATGGCTACACCTTC. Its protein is CASSAHSDYGYTF.

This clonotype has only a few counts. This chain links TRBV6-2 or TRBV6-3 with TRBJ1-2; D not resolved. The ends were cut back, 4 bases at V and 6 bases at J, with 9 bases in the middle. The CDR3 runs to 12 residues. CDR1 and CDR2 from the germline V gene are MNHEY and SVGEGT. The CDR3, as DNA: TGTGCCAGCAGTTGGGCCATCGATGGCTACACCTTC. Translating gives CASSWAIDGYTF.

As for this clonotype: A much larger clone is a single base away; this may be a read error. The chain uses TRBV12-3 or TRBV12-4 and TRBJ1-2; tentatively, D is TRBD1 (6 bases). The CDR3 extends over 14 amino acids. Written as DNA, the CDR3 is TGTGCCAGCAGCCAGGACAGAGCTAACTATGGCTGCACCTTC. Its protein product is CASSQDRANYGCTF.

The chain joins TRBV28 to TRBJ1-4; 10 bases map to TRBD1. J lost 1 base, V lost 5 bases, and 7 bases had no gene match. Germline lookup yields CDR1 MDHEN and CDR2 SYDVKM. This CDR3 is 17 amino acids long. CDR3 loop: CASSTGTGVGTNEKLFF. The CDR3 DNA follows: TGTGCCAGCAGTACCGGGACAGGGGTAGGAACTAATGAAAAACTGTTTTTT.